Presented here are 10 T cell receptor beta chains from one specimen sequenced in a study of early T cells in non-severe SARS-CoV-2 infection. MiXCR, run by TCRdb on the 5' RACE reads, gives a single entry per CDR3 protein. The sample yields roughly 33,000 distinct CDR3 sequences, around 5.8% seen once. The sequenced sample was whole blood. The receptors come from an adult who was a healthcare worker with PCR-confirmed SARS-CoV-2 infection or an uninfected control (not recorded which).

This clonotype appeared many times. This chain uses TRBV12-5 with TRBJ2-7; no clear D gene. The CDR3 is 13 amino acids. Trimming took 3 bases from V and 1 from J, leaving 7 bases between them. Germline CDR1 and CDR2: LGHNT and FRNRAP. CDR3 nucleotide sequence: TGTGCTAGTGGTTTTGGTGAGTCCTACGAGCAGTACTTC. Translation: CASGFGESYEQYF. Using reference TRBV12-5 and TRBJ2-7 for the parts outside the CDR3, the full variable domain is DARVTQTPRHKVTEMGQEVTMRCQPILGHNTVFWYRQTMMQGLELLAYFRNRAPLDDSGMPKDRFSAEMPDATLATLKIQPSEPRDSAVYFCASGFGESYEQYFGPGTRLTVT.

This clonotype was seen ten or more times. This rearrangement joins TRBV6-5 to TRBJ1-5, with unresolved D. Germline values: CDR1 MNHEY, CDR2 SVGAGI. This CDR3 region has 13 residues. V lost 7 bases, J lost 5 bases, and 12 bases lay in between. DNA of the CDR3: TGTGCCAGCACTCGGTCACTGGATCAGCCCCAGCATTTT. It is translated as CASTRSLDQPQHF.

This clonotype was picked up many times. The chain links TRBV5-4 to TRBJ2-4; weak D call: TRBD1 (5 bases). The CDR3 contains 12 residues. V was shortened by 1 base and J by 8 bases, with 7 bases between the two germline ends. Germline-derived CDR1 and CDR2 are SGHNT and YYREEE (reference sequence). The CDR3 nucleotides are TGTGCCAGCAGCTTGCAGGGTTACATTCAGTACTTC. The encoded protein is CASSLQGYIQYF.

This clonotype was counted between two and nine times. V and J are TRBV5-1 and TRBJ2-2, with D hard to call. Trimming removed 2 bases at V and 5 bases at J, with 7 bases between. In germline, CDR1 is SGHRS, CDR2 YFSETQ. The CDR3 sequence is 13 residues long. DNA for the CDR3: TGCGCCAGCAGCTTCTCAGTGACCGGGGAGCTGTTTTTT. The encoded protein is CASSFSVTGELFF. The complete variable domain, with remaining parts taken from reference TRBV5-1 and TRBJ2-2, reads KAGVTQTPRYLIKTRGQQVTLSCSPISGHRSVSWYQQTPGQGLQFLFEYFSETQRNKGNFPGRFSGRQFSNSRSEMNVSTLELGDSALYLCASSFSVTGELFFGEGSRLTVL.

This clonotype occurred many times. This chain joins TRBV10-1 and TRBJ1-3; tentative D call: TRBD1 (6 bases). CDR1 is WNHNN, CDR2 SYGVQD, per germline (reference sequence). With 5 bases removed from V and 0 bases from J, the gap between germline ends came to 8 bases. The CDR3 is 14 amino acids. CDR3 DNA sequence: TGCGCCAGCAGTCTGACAGGCTCTGGAAACACCATATATTTT. Translating it yields CASSLTGSGNTIYF.

This clonotype showed up many times. CDR3 bases: TGTGCCAGCAGTCACTTGATGACAGATCCGAATGAAAAACTGTTTTTT. Translation gives CASSHLMTDPNEKLFF. The J gene is TRBJ1-4, the V gene TRBV6-2 or TRBV6-3, with a tentative D call TRBD1 (5 bases). V was shortened by 5 bases and J by 5 bases, with 18 bases between the two germline ends. Germline V gene sequence: CDR1 MNHEY, CDR2 SVGEGT. The CDR3 covers 16 residues.

This clonotype was detected ten times or more. The V call is TRBV11-3, the J call TRBJ1-1, with 8 bases lining up with TRBD1. CDR1 is SGHNT and CDR2 is YENEEA in the germline V gene. J gave up 9 bases and V 3 bases, and 12 bases lay outside the gene matches. This CDR3 comprises 15 residues. CDR3 sequence (DNA): TGTGCCAGCAGCTTTCTCCGGGACAGGCGATCTCAAGCTTTCTTT. It yields the protein CASSFLRDRRSQAFF.

This clonotype was observed many times. The chain is built from TRBV7-2 and TRBJ2-5; TRBD2 matches 7 bases. Germline CDR1 and CDR2: SGHTA and FQGNSA. V lost 5 bases and J lost 5; bases outside the gene matches: 11. The CDR3 runs 15 residues. The CDR3 is CASSASLAPPETQYF. DNA for the CDR3: TGTGCCAGCAGCGCCTCACTAGCGCCCCCGGAGACCCAGTACTTC.

This clonotype was detected a few times. V gene TRBV19 combines with J gene TRBJ1-5, with a tentative D call TRBD1 (5 bases). Germline CDR1 is LNHDA and CDR2 is SQIVND (reference sequence). Trimming removed 5 bases at V and 0 bases at J, with 8 bases between. This CDR3 has 14 amino acids. The CDR3 DNA reads as TGTGCCAGTAGTCGCGACAGTAGCAATCAGCCCCAGCATTTT. Residues: CASSRDSSNQPQHF.

Ten or more counts support this clonotype. V and J are TRBV7-2 and TRBJ1-1; the D is unclear. The CDR3 totals 17 residues. With 2 bases removed from V and 3 bases from J, the gap between germline ends came to 19 bases. CDR1 is SGHTA, CDR2 FQGNSA, per germline. CDR3 loop: CASSLPPGWGRDTEAFF. The CDR3 nucleotides read TGTGCCAGCAGCTTACCGCCCGGCTGGGGAAGGGACACTGAAGCTTTCTTT.